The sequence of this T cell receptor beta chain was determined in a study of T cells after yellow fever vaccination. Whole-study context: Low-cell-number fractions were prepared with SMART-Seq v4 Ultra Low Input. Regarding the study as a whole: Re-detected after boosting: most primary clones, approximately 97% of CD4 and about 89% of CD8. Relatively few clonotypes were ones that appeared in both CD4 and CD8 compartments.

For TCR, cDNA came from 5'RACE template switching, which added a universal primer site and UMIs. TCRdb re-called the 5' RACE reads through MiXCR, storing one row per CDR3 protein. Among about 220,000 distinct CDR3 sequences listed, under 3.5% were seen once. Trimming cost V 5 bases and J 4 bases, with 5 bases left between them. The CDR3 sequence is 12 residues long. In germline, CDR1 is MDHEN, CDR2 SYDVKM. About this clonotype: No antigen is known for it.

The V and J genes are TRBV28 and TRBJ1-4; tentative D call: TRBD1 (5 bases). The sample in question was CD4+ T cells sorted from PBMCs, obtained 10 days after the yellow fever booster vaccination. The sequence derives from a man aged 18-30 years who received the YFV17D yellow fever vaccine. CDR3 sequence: CASSDSNEKLFF. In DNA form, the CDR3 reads TGTGCCAGCAGTGACAGTAATGAAAAACTGTTTTTT.